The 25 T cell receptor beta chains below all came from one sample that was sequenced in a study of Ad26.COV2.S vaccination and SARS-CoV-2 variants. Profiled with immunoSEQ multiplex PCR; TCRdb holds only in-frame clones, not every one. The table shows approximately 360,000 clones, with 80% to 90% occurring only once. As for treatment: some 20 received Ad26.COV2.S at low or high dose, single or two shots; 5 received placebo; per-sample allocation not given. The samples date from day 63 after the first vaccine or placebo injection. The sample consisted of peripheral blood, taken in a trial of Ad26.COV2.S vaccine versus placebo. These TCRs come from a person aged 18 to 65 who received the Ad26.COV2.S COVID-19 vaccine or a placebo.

For the CDR3, the DNA is TGTGCCAGCAGATCGACACGTATGTCGGATACGCAGTATTTT. It is translated as CASRSTRMSDTQYF. V and J are TRBV7-2 and TRBJ2-3; no definite D call. Looked up from germline, CDR1 is SGHTA and CDR2 is FQGNSA. V was trimmed by 6 bases and J by 6 bases, leaving 16 bases between them. The CDR3 consists of 14 residues.

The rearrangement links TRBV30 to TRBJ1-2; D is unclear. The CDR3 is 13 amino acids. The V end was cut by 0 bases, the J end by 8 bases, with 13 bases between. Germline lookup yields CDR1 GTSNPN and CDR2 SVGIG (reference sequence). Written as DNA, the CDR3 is TGTGCCTGGAGTGTACGGCAAGATGGCGGCTACACCTTC. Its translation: CAWSVRQDGGYTF.

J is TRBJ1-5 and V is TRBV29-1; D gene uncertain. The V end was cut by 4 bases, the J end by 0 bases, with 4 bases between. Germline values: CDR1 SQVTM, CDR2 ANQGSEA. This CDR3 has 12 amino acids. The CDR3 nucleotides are TGCAGCGTTGGGGATAGCAATCAGCCCCAGCATTTT. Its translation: CSVGDSNQPQHF. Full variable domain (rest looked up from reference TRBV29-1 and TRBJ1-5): SAVISQKPSRDICQRGTSLTIQCQVDSQVTMMFWYRQQPGQSLTLIATANQGSEATYESGFVIDKFPISRPNLTFSTLTVSNMSPEDSSIYLCSVGDSNQPQHFGDGTRLSIL.

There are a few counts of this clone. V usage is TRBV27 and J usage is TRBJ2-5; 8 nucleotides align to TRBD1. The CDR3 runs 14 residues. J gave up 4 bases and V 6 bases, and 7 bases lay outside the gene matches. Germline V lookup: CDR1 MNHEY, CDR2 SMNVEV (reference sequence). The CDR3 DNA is TGTGCCAGCAGCTTACAGGGGGTTGTAGAGACCCAGTACTTC. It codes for CASSLQGVVETQYF.

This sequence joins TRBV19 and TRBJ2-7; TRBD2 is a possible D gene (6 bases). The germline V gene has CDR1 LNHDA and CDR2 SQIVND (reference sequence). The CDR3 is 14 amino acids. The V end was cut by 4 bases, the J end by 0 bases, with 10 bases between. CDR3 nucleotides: TGTGCCAGTAGTACTAGCGCCAGCTCCTACGAGCAGTACTTC. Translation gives CASSTSASSYEQYF.

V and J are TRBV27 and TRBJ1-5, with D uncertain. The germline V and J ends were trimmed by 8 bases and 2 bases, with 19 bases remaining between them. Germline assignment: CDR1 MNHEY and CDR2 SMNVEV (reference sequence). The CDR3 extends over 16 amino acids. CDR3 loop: CASGPYTLSGNQPQHF. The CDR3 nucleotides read TGTGCCAGCGGACCCTACACCTTAAGCGGCAATCAGCCCCAGCATTTT.

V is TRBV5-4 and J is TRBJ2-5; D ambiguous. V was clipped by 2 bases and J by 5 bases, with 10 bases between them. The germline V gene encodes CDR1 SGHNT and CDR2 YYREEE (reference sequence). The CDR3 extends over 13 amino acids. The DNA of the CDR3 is TGTGCCAGCAGCTTTATAGCCGCGGAGACCCAGTACTTC. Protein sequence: CASSFIAAETQYF.

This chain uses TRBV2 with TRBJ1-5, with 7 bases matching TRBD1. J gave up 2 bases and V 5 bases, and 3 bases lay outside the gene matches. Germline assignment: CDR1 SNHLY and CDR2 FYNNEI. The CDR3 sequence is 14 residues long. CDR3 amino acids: CASSNTGGNQPQHF. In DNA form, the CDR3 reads TGTGCCAGCAGTAATACAGGGGGCAATCAGCCCCAGCATTTT. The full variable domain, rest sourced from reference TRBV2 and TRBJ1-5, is EPEVTQTPSHQVTQMGQEVILRCVPISNHLYFYWYRQILGQKVEFLVSFYNNEISEKSEIFDDQFSVERPDGSNFTLKIRSTKLEDSAMYFCASSNTGGNQPQHFGDGTRLSIL.

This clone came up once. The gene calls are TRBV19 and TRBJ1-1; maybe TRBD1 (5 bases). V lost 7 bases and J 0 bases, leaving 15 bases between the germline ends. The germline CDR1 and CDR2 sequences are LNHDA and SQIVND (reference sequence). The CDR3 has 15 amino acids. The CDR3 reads CASIVGSGLNTEAFF. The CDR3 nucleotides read TGTGCCAGTATCGTTGGGTCAGGGTTGAACACTGAAGCTTTCTTT.

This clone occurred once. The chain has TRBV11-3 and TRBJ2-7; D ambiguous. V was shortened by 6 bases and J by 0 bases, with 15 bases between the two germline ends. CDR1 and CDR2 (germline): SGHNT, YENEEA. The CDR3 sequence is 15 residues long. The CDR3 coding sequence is TGTGCCAGCAGGGGTCAGGCTGAAAGCTCCTACGAGCAGTACTTC. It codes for CASRGQAESSYEQYF.

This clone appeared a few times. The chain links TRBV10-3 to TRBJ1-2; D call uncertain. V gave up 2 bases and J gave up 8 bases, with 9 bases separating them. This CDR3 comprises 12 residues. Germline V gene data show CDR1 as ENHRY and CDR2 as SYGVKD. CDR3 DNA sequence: TGTGCCATCAGTGAGGACCTCTCGGGCTACACCTTC. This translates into CAISEDLSGYTF.

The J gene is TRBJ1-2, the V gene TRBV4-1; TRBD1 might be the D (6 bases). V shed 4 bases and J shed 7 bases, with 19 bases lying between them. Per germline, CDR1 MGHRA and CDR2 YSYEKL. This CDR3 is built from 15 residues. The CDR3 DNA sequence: TGCGCCAGCAGCCCCCGGGGGGGGCAGGGTCTTGGCTACACCTTC. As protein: CASSPRGGQGLGYTF.

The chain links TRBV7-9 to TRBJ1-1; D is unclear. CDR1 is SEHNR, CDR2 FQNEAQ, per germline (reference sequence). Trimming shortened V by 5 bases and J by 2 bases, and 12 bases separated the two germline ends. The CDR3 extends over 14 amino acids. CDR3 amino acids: CASSGIGENTEAFF. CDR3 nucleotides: TGTGCCAGCAGCGGAATTGGGGAAAACACTGAAGCTTTCTTT.

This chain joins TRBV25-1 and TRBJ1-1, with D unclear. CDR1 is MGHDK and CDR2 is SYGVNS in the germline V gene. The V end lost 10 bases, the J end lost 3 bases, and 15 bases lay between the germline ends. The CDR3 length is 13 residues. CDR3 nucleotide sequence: TGTGCCACCGGACTGGAAGGGTACACTGAAGCTTTCTTT. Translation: CATGLEGYTEAFF.

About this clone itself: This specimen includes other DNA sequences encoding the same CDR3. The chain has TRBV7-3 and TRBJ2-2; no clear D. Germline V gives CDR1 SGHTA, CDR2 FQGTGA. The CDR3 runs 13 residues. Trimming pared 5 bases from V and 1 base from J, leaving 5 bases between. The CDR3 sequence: CASSPGNTGELFF. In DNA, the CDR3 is TGTGCCAGCAGCCCAGGGAACACCGGGGAGCTGTTTTTT. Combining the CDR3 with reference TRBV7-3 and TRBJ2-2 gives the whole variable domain GAGVSQTPSNKVTEKGKYVELRCDPISGHTALYWYRQSLGQGPEFLIYFQGTGAADDSGLPNDRFFAVRPEGSVSTLKIQRTERGDSAVYLCASSPGNTGELFFGEGSRLTVL.

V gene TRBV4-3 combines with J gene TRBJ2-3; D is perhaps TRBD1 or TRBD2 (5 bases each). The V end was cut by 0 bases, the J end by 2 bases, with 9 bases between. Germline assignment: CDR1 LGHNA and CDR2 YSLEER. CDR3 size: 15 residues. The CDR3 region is CASSQDSGTTDTQYF. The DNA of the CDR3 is TGCGCCAGCAGCCAAGACTCGGGGACCACAGATACGCAGTATTTT.

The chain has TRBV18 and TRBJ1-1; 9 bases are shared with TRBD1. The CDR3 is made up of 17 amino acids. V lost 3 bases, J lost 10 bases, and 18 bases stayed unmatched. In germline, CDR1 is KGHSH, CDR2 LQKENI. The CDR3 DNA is TGTGCCAGCTCACCTACCCGTATGGGACAGGGAAAAAATGTAGCTTTCTTT. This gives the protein CASSPTRMGQGKNVAFF.

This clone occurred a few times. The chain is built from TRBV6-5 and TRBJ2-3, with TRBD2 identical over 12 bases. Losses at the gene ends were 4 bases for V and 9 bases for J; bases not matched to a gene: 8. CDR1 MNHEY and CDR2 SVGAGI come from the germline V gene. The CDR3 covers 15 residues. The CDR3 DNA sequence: TGTGCCAGCAGTTTCCAGACTAGCGGGGGAGAGACGCAGTATTTT. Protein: CASSFQTSGGETQYF.

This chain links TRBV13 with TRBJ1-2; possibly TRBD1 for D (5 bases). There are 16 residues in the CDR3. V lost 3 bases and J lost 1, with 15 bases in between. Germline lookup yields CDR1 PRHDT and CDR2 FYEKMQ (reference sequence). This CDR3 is CASSLVGLGVNYGYTF. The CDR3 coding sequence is TGTGCCAGCAGCTTGGTCGGGTTGGGGGTTAACTATGGCTACACCTTC.

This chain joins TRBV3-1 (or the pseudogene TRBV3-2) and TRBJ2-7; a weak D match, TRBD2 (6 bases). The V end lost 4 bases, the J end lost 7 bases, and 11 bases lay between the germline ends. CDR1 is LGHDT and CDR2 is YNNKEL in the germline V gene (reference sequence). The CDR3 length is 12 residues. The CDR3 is CASSPGGREQYF. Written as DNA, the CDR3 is TGTGCCAGCAGCCCGGGTGGGAGGGAGCAGTACTTC.

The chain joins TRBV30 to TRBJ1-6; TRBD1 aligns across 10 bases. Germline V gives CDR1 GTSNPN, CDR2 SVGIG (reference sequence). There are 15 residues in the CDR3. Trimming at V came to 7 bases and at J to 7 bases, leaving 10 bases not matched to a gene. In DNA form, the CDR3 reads TGTGCCTTCTTCCGGGGACAGGGGAAGAATTCACCCCTCCACTTT. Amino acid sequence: CAFFRGQGKNSPLHF.

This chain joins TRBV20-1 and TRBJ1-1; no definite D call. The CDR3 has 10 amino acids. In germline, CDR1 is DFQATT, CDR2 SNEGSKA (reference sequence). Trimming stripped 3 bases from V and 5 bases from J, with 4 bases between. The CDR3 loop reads CSASRTEAFF. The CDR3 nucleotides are TGCAGTGCTAGTAGGACTGAAGCTTTCTTT.

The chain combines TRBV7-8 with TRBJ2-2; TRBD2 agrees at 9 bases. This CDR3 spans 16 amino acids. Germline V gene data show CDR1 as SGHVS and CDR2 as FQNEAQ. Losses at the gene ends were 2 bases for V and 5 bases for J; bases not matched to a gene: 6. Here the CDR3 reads CASSLMAGGPTGELFF. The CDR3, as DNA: TGTGCCAGCAGCTTAATGGCGGGGGGGCCAACCGGGGAGCTGTTTTTT.

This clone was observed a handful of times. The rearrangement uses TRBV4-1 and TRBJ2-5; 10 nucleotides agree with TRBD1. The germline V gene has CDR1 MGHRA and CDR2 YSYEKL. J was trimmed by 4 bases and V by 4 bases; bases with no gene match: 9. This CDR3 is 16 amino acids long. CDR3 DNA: TGCGCCAGCAGCCGAGCGGGACAGGGGATCGTAGAGACCCAGTACTTC. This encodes CASSRAGQGIVETQYF.

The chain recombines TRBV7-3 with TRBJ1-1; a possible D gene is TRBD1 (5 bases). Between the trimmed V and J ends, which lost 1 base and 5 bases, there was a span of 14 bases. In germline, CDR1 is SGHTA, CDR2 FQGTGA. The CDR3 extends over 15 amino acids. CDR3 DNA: TGTGCCAGCAGCTTAAATTCGGGGGGAGGAACTGAAGCTTTCTTT. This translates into CASSLNSGGGTEAFF.